The 26 T cell receptor beta chains presented below share a single source sample, sequenced in a study of shared clonotypes between healthy human individuals. Method: immunoSEQ multiplex PCR; TCRdb's copy keeps in-frame clones and lacks some. The sample contains 2,500,000 or so clones, over 85% of which appear only once. Specimen: naive CD4+ T cells from PBMCs. The sample's subset: CD45RA+ positively selected. These receptors all come from a man between 18 and 29 years old in good health. Some clones in this sample may be carry-over from other donors' samples.

V gene TRBV19 combines with J gene TRBJ1-1; no firm D call. This CDR3 comprises 14 residues. Germline V gene lookup returns CDR1 LNHDA and CDR2 SQIVND (reference sequence). Between the trimmed V and J ends, which lost 7 bases and 0 bases, there was a span of 12 bases. The CDR3 sequence: CASTRARLNTEAFF. The CDR3 DNA reads as TGTGCCAGTACGAGGGCACGCCTGAACACTGAAGCTTTCTTT.

The CDR3 coding sequence is TGTGCCAGCTCCAGGGACAGGGGAGGCGATACGCAGTATTTT. Protein: CASSRDRGGDTQYF. V gene TRBV18 combines with J gene TRBJ2-3; 10 bases map to TRBD1. J gave up 6 bases and V 6 bases, and 6 bases lay outside the gene matches. The CDR3 consists of 14 residues. CDR1 and CDR2 from the germline V gene are KGHSH and LQKENI.

The V gene is TRBV25-1, the J gene TRBJ2-1; 10 bases agree with TRBD2. This CDR3 spans 17 amino acids. The germline CDR1 and CDR2 sequences are MGHDK and SYGVNS. The V gene end was trimmed by 5 bases and the J gene end by 4 bases; junction bases not matched to a gene: 11. In DNA, the CDR3 is TGTGCCAGCAGTTGGGGGGGCGCGACTAGCGGGTACAATGAGCAGTTCTTC. Translating gives CASSWGGATSGYNEQFF.

V and J are TRBV5-4 and TRBJ1-4; no definite D call. The V gene's germline CDR1 is SGHNT and CDR2 YYREEE (reference sequence). Trimming took 0 bases from V and 0 from J, leaving 9 bases between them. The CDR3 has 16 amino acids. The CDR3 spells CASSLAGLTTNEKLFF. CDR3 in DNA: TGTGCCAGCAGCTTGGCGGGCCTAACAACTAATGAAAAACTGTTTTTT.

Here the CDR3 reads CASSLIAGTPYEQYF. In DNA form, the CDR3 reads TGTGCCAGCAGCTTAATAGCGGGGACTCCCTACGAGCAGTACTTC. The chain joins TRBV7-3 to TRBJ2-7, with 8 bases that match TRBD2. Germline trimming cut 1 base from V and 2 bases from J; bases unmatched to any gene: 4. The CDR3 consists of 15 residues. CDR1 and CDR2 (germline): SGHTA, FQGTGA. The full variable domain, completed using reference TRBV7-3 and TRBJ2-7, is GAGVSQTPSNKVTEKGKYVELRCDPISGHTALYWYRQSLGQGPEFLIYFQGTGAADDSGLPNDRFFAVRPEGSVSTLKIQRTERGDSAVYLCASSLIAGTPYEQYFGPGTRLTVT.

This chain links TRBV7-3 with TRBJ2-4; D tentatively fits TRBD1 or TRBD2 (5 bases each). Trimming removed 6 bases at V and 0 bases at J, with 18 bases between. CDR1 is SGHTA and CDR2 is FQGTGA in the germline V gene. The CDR3 is made up of 17 amino acids. The CDR3: CASRNEGRPLAKNIQYF. The CDR3 DNA reads as TGTGCCAGCAGAAACGAGGGACGCCCACTAGCCAAAAACATTCAGTACTTC.

This chain joins TRBV6-1 and TRBJ1-3, with D unclear. The CDR3 is made up of 14 amino acids. Deletions cut 1 base from V and 5 bases from J, with 9 bases between. Germline CDR1 and CDR2: MNHNS and SASEGT. This chain's CDR3 is CASSEGEGRNTIYF. The CDR3 DNA sequence: TGTGCCAGCAGTGAAGGGGAGGGTAGAAACACCATATATTTT.

The chain links TRBV15 to TRBJ2-1; perhaps TRBD2 as D (5 bases). This CDR3 spans 14 amino acids. The germline CDR1 and CDR2 sequences are LNHNV and YYDKDF (reference sequence). Trimming removed 1 base from V and 9 bases from J, with 13 bases in between. CDR3 in DNA: TGTGCCACCAGCAGAGGTGTTCTCCGGGGTGAGCAGTTCTTC. Its protein product is CATSRGVLRGEQFF.

V gene TRBV5-4 combines with J gene TRBJ2-7; D uncertain. Germline V CDR1 and CDR2: SGHNT, YYREEE (reference sequence). There are 13 residues in the CDR3. Trimming stripped 2 bases from V and 7 bases from J, with 13 bases between. The CDR3 loop is CASSFGPEREQYF. In DNA, the CDR3 is TGTGCCAGCAGCTTCGGTCCGGAGAGAGAGCAGTACTTC. The full variable domain, in which reference TRBV5-4 and TRBJ2-7 provide the parts outside the CDR3, is ETGVTQSPTHLIKTRGQQVTLRCSSQSGHNTVSWYQQALGQGPQFIFQYYREEENGRGNFPPRFSGLQFPNYSSELNVNALELDDSALYLCASSFGPEREQYFGPGTRLTVT.

The chain uses TRBV7-9 and TRBJ2-7; 15 bases are shared with TRBD2. There are 16 residues in the CDR3. Germline assignment: CDR1 SEHNR and CDR2 FQNEAQ (reference sequence). Here the CDR3 reads CATSGQGLAGGYEQYF. CDR3 nucleotides: TGTGCGACCTCGGGTCAGGGACTAGCGGGAGGCTACGAGCAGTACTTC.

The chain carries TRBV28 and TRBJ1-5; maybe TRBD1 (5 bases). V lost 6 bases to trimming and J lost 5 bases, with 14 bases between them. CDR3 length: 14 amino acids. CDR1 MDHEN and CDR2 SYDVKM come from the germline V gene. The CDR3 DNA follows: TGTGCCAGCAGCGGGACGGTGACCGATCAGCCCCAGCATTTT. This gives the protein CASSGTVTDQPQHF.

Notes on this clone: The same CDR3 can be traced to other DNA sequences in this sample. The genes are TRBV5-1 and TRBJ1-2; D possibly corresponds to TRBD1 (6 bases). The CDR3 extends over 14 amino acids. Between the trimmed V and J ends, which lost 1 base and 2 bases, there was a span of 9 bases. Per germline, CDR1 SGHRS and CDR2 YFSETQ. The CDR3 DNA reads as TGCGCCAGCAGCTTGTCGGGACAAAACTATGGCTACACCTTC. Translating it yields CASSLSGQNYGYTF.

The rearrangement joins TRBV7-3 to TRBJ1-1; D call uncertain. V was cut by 5 bases and J by 1 base, with 14 bases left in between. Germline CDR1 and CDR2: SGHTA and FQGTGA. The CDR3 covers 15 residues. The CDR3: CASSLPDDPNTEAFF. CDR3 bases: TGTGCCAGCAGCCTCCCAGATGACCCGAACACTGAAGCTTTCTTT.

This clone was observed a single time. CDR3 sequence reads: CASSPIGALAKNIQYF. The CDR3 bases are TGTGCCAGCAGCCCCATTGGGGCACTAGCCAAAAACATTCAGTACTTC. The chain uses TRBV7-9 and TRBJ2-4, with D maybe TRBD1 (5 bases). The germline CDR1 and CDR2 sequences are SEHNR and FQNEAQ (reference sequence). The CDR3 totals 16 residues. Between the trimmed V and J ends, which lost 5 bases and 0 bases, there was a span of 14 bases.

The rearrangement links TRBV6-1 to TRBJ2-3; 9 nucleotides match TRBD1. The CDR3 totals 15 residues. Looked up from germline, CDR1 is MNHNS and CDR2 is SASEGT. The V segment lost 5 bases and the J segment 3 bases; nucleotides outside the gene matches: 6. The CDR3 region has the DNA TGTGCCAGCAGTCCTACAGGGGGCCTGACAGATACGCAGTATTTT. It codes for CASSPTGGLTDTQYF.

The V and J genes are TRBV18 and TRBJ2-7; D gene ambiguous. Germline V CDR1 and CDR2: KGHSH, LQKENI. This CDR3 region has 13 residues. Trimming removed 5 bases at V and 6 bases at J, with 14 bases between. The CDR3 DNA follows: TGTGCCAGCTCAGGCCTTGACCCTGGCGAGCAGTACTTC. As protein: CASSGLDPGEQYF.

CDR3 protein: CASSPPGWGGYNEQFF. The CDR3 nucleotides read TGTGCCAGCAGCCCCCCGGGGTGGGGGGGTTACAATGAGCAGTTCTTC. The chain couples TRBV7-9 to TRBJ2-1; 7 nucleotides match TRBD2. CDR1 and CDR2 from the germline V gene are SEHNR and FQNEAQ (reference sequence). The length of the CDR3 is 16 residues. The J segment lost 4 bases and the V segment lost 5 bases, leaving 11 bases of the junction unmatched.

The genes are TRBV28 and TRBJ2-5; 7 bases map to TRBD1. Trimming took 3 bases from V and 3 from J; bases not matched to a gene: 7. CDR1 is MDHEN and CDR2 is SYDVKM in the germline V gene. The CDR3 has 15 amino acids. The CDR3 region has the DNA TGTGCCAGCAGTTTGGCGGACAGGAGAGAAGAGACCCAGTACTTC. It codes for CASSLADRREETQYF. Complete variable domain (other parts from reference TRBV28 and TRBJ2-5): DVKVTQSSRYLVKRTGEKVFLECVQDMDHENMFWYRQDPGLGLRLIYFSYDVKMKEKGDIPEGYSVSREKKERFSLILESASTNQTSMYLCASSLADRREETQYFGPGTRLLVL.

The chain couples TRBV27 to TRBJ1-4, with 7 bases aligning to TRBD1. The germline V gene encodes CDR1 MNHEY and CDR2 SMNVEV (reference sequence). This CDR3 is 14 amino acids long. The V and J ends lost 2 bases and 6 bases, in that order; junction bases with no gene match: 3. The chain's CDR3 is CASSLEGADEKLFF. CDR3 DNA: TGTGCCAGCAGTTTAGAGGGGGCCGATGAAAAACTGTTTTTT.

This clone was picked up one time. This chain uses TRBV19 with TRBJ2-7; TRBD2 matches at 13 bases. This CDR3 is built from 16 residues. Germline loops: CDR1 LNHDA, CDR2 SQIVND (reference sequence). V was clipped by 6 bases and J by 6 bases; unmatched bases: 11. The chain's CDR3 is CASSPRLAGGLSEQYF. In nucleotides, the CDR3 is TGTGCCAGTAGCCCAAGACTAGCGGGAGGCCTTAGCGAGCAGTACTTC. Full variable domain (missing parts from reference TRBV19 and TRBJ2-7): DGGITQSPKYLFRKEGQNVTLSCEQNLNHDAMYWYRQDPGQGLRLIYYSQIVNDFQKGDIAEGYSVSREKKESFPLTVTSAQKNPTAFYLCASSPRLAGGLSEQYFGPGTRLTVT.

The genes are TRBV11-2 and TRBJ2-5, with D tentatively TRBD2 (5 bases). V gave up 6 bases and J gave up 7 bases, with 18 bases separating them. This CDR3 has 14 residues. In germline, CDR1 is SGHAT, CDR2 FQNNGV. CDR3 residues: CASRTDTISATQYF. The DNA for the CDR3 is TGTGCCAGCAGAACCGACACGATTAGCGCGACCCAGTACTTC.

V is TRBV20-1 and J is TRBJ2-2, with D possibly matching TRBD2 (7 bases). Deletions cut 6 bases from V and 6 bases from J, with 8 bases between. The CDR3 contains 11 residues. Germline CDR1 is DFQATT and CDR2 is SNEGSKA (reference sequence). CDR3: CSAGGPGELFF. The DNA of the CDR3 is TGCAGTGCCGGGGGGCCCGGGGAGCTGTTTTTT.

In its sample, this clone was seen a few times. This chain connects TRBV2 to TRBJ2-7; the D is unclear. Germline V gene sequence: CDR1 SNHLY, CDR2 FYNNEI. This CDR3 region has 14 residues. V dropped 3 bases and J dropped 2 bases, with 11 bases sitting between them. The CDR3 sequence is CASSEVGFTYEQYF. DNA of the CDR3: TGTGCCAGCAGTGAGGTCGGATTTACCTACGAGCAGTACTTC.

The genes are TRBV11-2 and TRBJ2-1; TRBD1 agrees at 8 bases. Germline CDR1 SGHAT, CDR2 FQNNGV. The CDR3 runs to 13 residues. V trimming: 0 bases; J trimming: 8 bases; junction bases outside the gene matches: 0. The CDR3 DNA reads as TGTGCCAGCAGCTTAGACAGGGGGCATGAGCAGTTCTTC. Encoded protein: CASSLDRGHEQFF.

The chain links TRBV28 to TRBJ2-5; the match to TRBD2 covers 7 bases. This CDR3 contains 13 residues. V was clipped by 6 bases and J by 5 bases; unmatched bases: 6. Per the germline V gene, CDR1 is MDHEN and CDR2 is SYDVKM. CDR3 DNA: TGTGCCAGCAGAAGCGGGGCCAGGGAGACCCAGTACTTC. Residues: CASRSGARETQYF.

V usage is TRBV30 and J usage is TRBJ2-7; D not certain. Germline CDR1 GTSNPN, CDR2 SVGIG (reference sequence). The ends were cut back, 6 bases at V and 4 bases at J, with 22 bases in the middle. The CDR3 extends over 15 amino acids. CDR3 nucleotide sequence: TGTGCCTGTGATCGTGTTCCGCCCACATATTACGAGCAGTACTTC. Its translation is CACDRVPPTYYEQYF.